A single sample is the source of the 11 T cell receptor beta chains below, sequenced in a study of CD8 T cells in ankylosing spondylitis. Findings and limits, study-wide: Characteristic, it appeared, of ankylosing spondylitis blood was a TCR beta motif of 7 or 8 highly homologous variants.

TCRdb independently ran MiXCR on the 5' RACE reads; one entry per CDR3 protein. This table has about 90,000 distinct CDR3 sequences, roughly 9% appearing once. Their recognized antigens are unknown. Sample: blood, either unsorted or a sorted T cell fraction (not recorded which). The receptor source for this set is a male donor with ankylosing spondylitis.

This clonotype occurred many times. The chain recombines TRBV12-3 or TRBV12-4 with TRBJ2-7; D may be TRBD1 or TRBD2 (5 bases each). The CDR3 length is 14 residues. V shed 3 bases and J shed 4 bases, with 13 bases lying between them. The chain's CDR3 is CASSLSLAGYEQYF. DNA for the CDR3: TGTGCCAGCAGTTTGAGCCTAGCAGGGTACGAGCAGTACTTC.

Only a few counts were recorded for this clonotype. V gene TRBV27 combines with J gene TRBJ2-7, with 9 bases that match TRBD1. CDR3 length equals 15 residues. After removal of 5 bases from V and 1 base from J, the junction contained 6 bases not matched to a gene. Germline V gives CDR1 MNHEY, CDR2 SMNVEV (reference sequence). DNA for the CDR3: TGTGCCAGCAGTCTTGAGGGACAGGGTTCCTACGAGCAGTACTTC. It translates to CASSLEGQGSYEQYF.

This clonotype was recorded a few times. The chain recombines TRBV5-6 with TRBJ2-3; 13 bases agree with TRBD2. Germline CDR1 reads SGHDT; CDR2 reads YYEEEE. V was pared by 2 bases and J by 5 bases, with 5 bases of the junction left unmatched. This CDR3 contains 16 residues. The CDR3 nucleotides read TGTGCCAGCAGCTTCTGGACTAGCGGGAGTGGAGATACGCAGTATTTT. Its protein product is CASSFWTSGSGDTQYF.

In its sample, this clonotype was seen many times. The CDR3 here is CASRTLVWVSLEQYV. CDR3 coding DNA: TGTGCCAGCAGAACCCTGGTTTGGGTATCCCTGGAGCAGTACGTC. This sequence joins TRBV7-8 and TRBJ2-7; D unclear. V was shortened by 6 bases and J by 7 bases, with 22 bases between the two germline ends. Germline V gene lookup returns CDR1 SGHVS and CDR2 FQNEAQ. CDR3 length equals 15 residues.

The table lists this clonotype with many counts. V is TRBV29-1 and J is TRBJ2-1, with 11 bases lining up with TRBD2. The germline V gene encodes CDR1 SQVTM and CDR2 ANQGSEA. After removal of 3 bases from V and 6 bases from J, the junction contained 7 bases not matched to a gene. The CDR3 spans 15 residues. The chain's CDR3 is CSVEGTSGSINEQFF. The CDR3, as DNA: TGCAGCGTTGAGGGCACTAGCGGGAGTATCAATGAGCAGTTCTTC.

This clonotype was seen repeatedly, ten times or more. The rearrangement uses TRBV29-1 and TRBJ2-3; D may be TRBD2 (7 bases). The CDR3 is made up of 15 amino acids. The germline V gene encodes CDR1 SQVTM and CDR2 ANQGSEA. Trimming removed 4 bases from V and 7 bases from J, with 21 bases in between. CDR3: CSVVRFARGGNTQYF. In DNA, the CDR3 is TGCAGCGTTGTCCGTTTCGCCAGGGGAGGGAATACGCAGTATTTT.

The chain couples TRBV20-1 to TRBJ1-2; no clear D. The V gene's germline CDR1 is DFQATT and CDR2 SNEGSKA (reference sequence). Trimming took 1 base from V and 0 from J, leaving 3 bases between them. The CDR3 covers 12 residues. The CDR3 bases are TGCAGTGCTAGAGGGGCTAACTATGGCTACACCTTC. Translated, it gives CSARGANYGYTF.

This clonotype was picked up many times. The chain combines TRBV2 with TRBJ2-3, with D possibly TRBD2 on 6 matching bases. Germline V gene sequence: CDR1 SNHLY, CDR2 FYNNEI. V was cut by 3 bases and J by 2 bases, with 21 bases left in between. The CDR3 runs 18 residues. In DNA, the CDR3 is TGTGCCAGCAGTGATGTGGCGTCTAGCGCGAGGAACACAGATACGCAGTATTTT. Its translation: CASSDVASSARNTDTQYF.

This clonotype was seen a handful of times. This chain links TRBV5-6 with TRBJ1-1; tentative D call: TRBD1 (6 bases). The CDR3 consists of 12 residues. V was clipped by 2 bases and J by 4 bases, with 6 bases between them. Germline values: CDR1 SGHDT, CDR2 YYEEEE. The CDR3 reads CASSFRGTEAFF. CDR3 sequence (DNA): TGTGCCAGCAGCTTCAGGGGCACTGAAGCTTTCTTT.

The rearrangement joins TRBV20-1 to TRBJ2-1; D is unresolved. V shed 3 bases and J shed 2 bases, with 11 bases lying between them. CDR1 and CDR2 from the germline V gene are DFQATT and SNEGSKA (reference sequence). CDR3 length: 14 amino acids. The CDR3: CSASGRRAYNEQFF. In nucleotides, the CDR3 is TGCAGTGCTAGTGGACGGCGCGCCTACAATGAGCAGTTCTTC.

The sample holds many counts of this clonotype. V is TRBV29-1 and J is TRBJ1-2, with a tentative D call TRBD1 (5 bases). The length of the CDR3 is 12 residues. Germline CDR1 reads SQVTM; CDR2 reads ANQGSEA. CDR3 sequence reads: CSTFTGDFGYTF. Here the CDR3 DNA reads TGCAGTACCTTCACTGGGGACTTTGGCTACACCTTC.